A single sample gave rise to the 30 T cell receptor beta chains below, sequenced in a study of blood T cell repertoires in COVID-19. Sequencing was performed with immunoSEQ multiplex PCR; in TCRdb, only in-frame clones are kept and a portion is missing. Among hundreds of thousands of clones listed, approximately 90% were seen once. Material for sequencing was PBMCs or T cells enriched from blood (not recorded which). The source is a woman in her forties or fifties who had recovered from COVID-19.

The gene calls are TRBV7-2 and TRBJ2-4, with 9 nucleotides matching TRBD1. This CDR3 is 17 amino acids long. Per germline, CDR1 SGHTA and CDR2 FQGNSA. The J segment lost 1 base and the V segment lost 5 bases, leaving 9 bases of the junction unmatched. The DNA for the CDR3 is TGTGCCAGCAGCCCAGCGGGACAGGGTCGGGCCAAAAACATTCAGTACTTC. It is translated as CASSPAGQGRAKNIQYF.

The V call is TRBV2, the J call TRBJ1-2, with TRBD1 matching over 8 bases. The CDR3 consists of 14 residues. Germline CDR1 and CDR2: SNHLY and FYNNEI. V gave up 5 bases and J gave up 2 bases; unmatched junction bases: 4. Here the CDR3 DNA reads TGTGCCAGCAGTAGCCAGGGGGCCAACTATGGCTACACCTTC. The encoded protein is CASSSQGANYGYTF.

The CDR3 here is CASSDSGIYYEQYF. The CDR3 DNA is TGTGCCAGCAGCGATAGCGGGATTTACTACGAGCAGTACTTC. The rearrangement joins TRBV27 to TRBJ2-7, with 8 bases aligning to TRBD2. V lost 6 bases and J lost 3; bases outside the gene matches: 7. Germline V CDR1 and CDR2: MNHEY, SMNVEV (reference sequence). The CDR3 runs 14 residues.

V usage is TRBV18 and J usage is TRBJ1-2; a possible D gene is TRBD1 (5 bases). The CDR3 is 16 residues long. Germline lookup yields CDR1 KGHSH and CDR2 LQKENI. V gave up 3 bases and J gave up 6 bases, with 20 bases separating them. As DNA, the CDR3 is TGTGCCAGCTCACCCAAACGGGGGGGTGACTGGAATGGCTACACCTTC. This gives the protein CASSPKRGGDWNGYTF.

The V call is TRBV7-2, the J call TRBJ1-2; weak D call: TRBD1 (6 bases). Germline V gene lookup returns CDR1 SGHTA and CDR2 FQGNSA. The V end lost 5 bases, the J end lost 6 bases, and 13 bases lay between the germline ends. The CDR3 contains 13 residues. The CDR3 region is CASSPEGVDGYTF. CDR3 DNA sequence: TGTGCCAGCAGCCCCGAGGGGGTGGATGGCTACACCTTC.

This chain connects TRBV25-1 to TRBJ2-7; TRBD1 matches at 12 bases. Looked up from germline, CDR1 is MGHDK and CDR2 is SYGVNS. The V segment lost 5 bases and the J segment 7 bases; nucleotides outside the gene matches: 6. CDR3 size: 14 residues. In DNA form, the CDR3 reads TGTGCCAGCAGTTTGGGACAGGGGGCGCGAGAGCAGTACTTC. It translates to CASSLGQGAREQYF.

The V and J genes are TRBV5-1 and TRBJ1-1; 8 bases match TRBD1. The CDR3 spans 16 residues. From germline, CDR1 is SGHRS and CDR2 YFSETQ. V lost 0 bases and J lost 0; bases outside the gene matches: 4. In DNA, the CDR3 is TGCGCCAGCAGCTTGGAAAGGACAGGGATGAACACTGAAGCTTTCTTT. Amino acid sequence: CASSLERTGMNTEAFF.

The chain's CDR3 is CASRQDLNVNQPQHF. The DNA of the CDR3 is TGTGCCAGCAGACAGGACCTTAATGTCAATCAGCCCCAGCATTTT. The rearrangement joins TRBV28 to TRBJ1-5; maybe TRBD1 (5 bases). The V gene lost 6 bases and the J gene lost 3 bases, with 15 bases spanning the gap. CDR1 MDHEN and CDR2 SYDVKM come from the germline V gene. The CDR3 length is 15 residues.

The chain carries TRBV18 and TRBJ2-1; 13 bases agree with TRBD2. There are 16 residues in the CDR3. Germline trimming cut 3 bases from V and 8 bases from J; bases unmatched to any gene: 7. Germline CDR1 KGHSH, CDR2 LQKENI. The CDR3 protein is CASSPPGLAGVDEQFF. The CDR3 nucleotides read TGTGCCAGCTCACCTCCCGGACTAGCGGGAGTTGATGAGCAGTTCTTC.

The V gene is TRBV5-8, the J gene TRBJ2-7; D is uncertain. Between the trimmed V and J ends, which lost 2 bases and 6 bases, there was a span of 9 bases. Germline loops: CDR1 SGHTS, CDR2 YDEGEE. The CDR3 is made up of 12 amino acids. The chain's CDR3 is CASSLVRREQYF. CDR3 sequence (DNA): TGTGCCAGCAGCTTAGTGAGGCGCGAGCAGTACTTC.

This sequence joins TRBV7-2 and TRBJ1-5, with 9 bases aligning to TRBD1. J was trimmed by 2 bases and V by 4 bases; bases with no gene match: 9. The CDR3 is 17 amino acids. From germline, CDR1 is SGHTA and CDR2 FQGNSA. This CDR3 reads CASSSGQGGGGNQPQHF. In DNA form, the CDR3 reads TGTGCCAGCAGCTCGGGACAGGGCGGAGGGGGCAATCAGCCCCAGCATTTT. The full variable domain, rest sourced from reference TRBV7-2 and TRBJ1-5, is GAGVSQSPSNKVTEKGKDVELRCDPISGHTALYWYRQSLGQGLEFLIYFQGNSAPDKSGLPSDRFSAERTGGSVSTLTIQRTQQEDSAVYLCASSSGQGGGGNQPQHFGDGTRLSIL.

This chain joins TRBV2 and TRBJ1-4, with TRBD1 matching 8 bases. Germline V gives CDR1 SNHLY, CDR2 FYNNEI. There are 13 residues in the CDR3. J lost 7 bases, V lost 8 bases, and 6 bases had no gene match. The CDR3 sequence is CASRTGIFEKLFF. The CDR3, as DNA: TGTGCCAGCCGGACAGGGATTTTTGAAAAACTGTTTTTT.

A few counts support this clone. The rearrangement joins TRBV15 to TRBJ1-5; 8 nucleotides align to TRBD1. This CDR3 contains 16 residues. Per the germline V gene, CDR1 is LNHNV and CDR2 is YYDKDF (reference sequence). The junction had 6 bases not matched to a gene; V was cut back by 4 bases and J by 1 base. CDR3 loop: CATSKDRGTSNQPQHF. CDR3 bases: TGTGCCACCAGCAAAGACAGGGGTACGAGCAATCAGCCCCAGCATTTT.

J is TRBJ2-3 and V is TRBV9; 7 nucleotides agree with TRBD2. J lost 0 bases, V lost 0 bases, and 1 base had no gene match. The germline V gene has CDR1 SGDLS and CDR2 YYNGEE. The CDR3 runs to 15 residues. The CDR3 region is CASSVELASTDTQYF. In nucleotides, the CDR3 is TGTGCCAGCAGCGTAGAACTAGCGAGCACAGATACGCAGTATTTT.

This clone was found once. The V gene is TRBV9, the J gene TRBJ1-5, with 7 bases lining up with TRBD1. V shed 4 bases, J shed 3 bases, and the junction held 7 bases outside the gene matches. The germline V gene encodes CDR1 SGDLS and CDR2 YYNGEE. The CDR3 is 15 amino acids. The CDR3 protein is CASSTGDSPNQPQHF. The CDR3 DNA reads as TGTGCCAGCAGCACAGGGGACAGTCCCAATCAGCCCCAGCATTTT. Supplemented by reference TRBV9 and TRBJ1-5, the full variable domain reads DSGVTQTPKHLITATGQRVTLRCSPRSGDLSVYWYQQSLDQGLQFLIQYYNGEERAKGNILERFSAQQFPDLHSELNLSSLELGDSALYFCASSTGDSPNQPQHFGDGTRLSIL.

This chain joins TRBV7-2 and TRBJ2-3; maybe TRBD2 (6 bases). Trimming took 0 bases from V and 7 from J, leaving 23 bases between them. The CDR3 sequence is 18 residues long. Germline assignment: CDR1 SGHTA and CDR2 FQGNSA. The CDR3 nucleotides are TGTGCCAGCAGCTTAGCAGGGCGACTAGGGTTGTATGGGAATACGCAGTATTTT. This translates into CASSLAGRLGLYGNTQYF.

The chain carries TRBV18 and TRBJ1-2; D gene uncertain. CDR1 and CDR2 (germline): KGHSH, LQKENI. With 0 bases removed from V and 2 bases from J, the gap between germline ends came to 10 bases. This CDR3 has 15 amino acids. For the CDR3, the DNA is TGTGCCAGCTCACCACCGGGTAATAGCAACTATGGCTACACCTTC. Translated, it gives CASSPPGNSNYGYTF.

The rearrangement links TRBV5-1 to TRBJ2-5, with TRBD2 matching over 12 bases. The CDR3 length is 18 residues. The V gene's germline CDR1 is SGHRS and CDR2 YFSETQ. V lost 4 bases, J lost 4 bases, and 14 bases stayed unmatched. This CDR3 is CASSPSLAGGPLGETQYF. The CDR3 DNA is TGCGCCAGCAGCCCCTCTCTAGCGGGAGGGCCGCTCGGAGAGACCCAGTACTTC.

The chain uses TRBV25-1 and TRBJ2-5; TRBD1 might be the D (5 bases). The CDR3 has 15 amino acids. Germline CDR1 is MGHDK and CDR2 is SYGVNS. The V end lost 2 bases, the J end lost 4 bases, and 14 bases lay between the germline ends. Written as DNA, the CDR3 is TGTGCCAGCAGTGAAGCACAGGTCGATGGAGAGACCCAGTACTTC. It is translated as CASSEAQVDGETQYF. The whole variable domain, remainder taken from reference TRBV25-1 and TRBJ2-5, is EADIYQTPRYLVIGTGKKITLECSQTMGHDKMYWYQQDPGMELHLIHYSYGVNSTEKGDLSSESTVSRIRTEHFPLTLESARPSHTSQYLCASSEAQVDGETQYFGPGTRLLVL.

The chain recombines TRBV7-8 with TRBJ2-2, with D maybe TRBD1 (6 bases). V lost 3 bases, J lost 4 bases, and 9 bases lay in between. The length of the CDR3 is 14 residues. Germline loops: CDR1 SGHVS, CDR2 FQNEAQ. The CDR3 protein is CASSFTGPTGELFF. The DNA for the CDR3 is TGTGCCAGCAGCTTTACAGGGCCCACCGGGGAGCTGTTTTTT.

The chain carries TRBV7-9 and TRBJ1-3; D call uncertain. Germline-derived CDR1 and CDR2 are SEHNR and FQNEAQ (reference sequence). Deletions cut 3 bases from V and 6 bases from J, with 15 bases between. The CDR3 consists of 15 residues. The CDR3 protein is CASSLGEGTLNTIYF. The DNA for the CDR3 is TGTGCCAGCAGCTTGGGCGAGGGCACCTTAAACACCATATATTTT.

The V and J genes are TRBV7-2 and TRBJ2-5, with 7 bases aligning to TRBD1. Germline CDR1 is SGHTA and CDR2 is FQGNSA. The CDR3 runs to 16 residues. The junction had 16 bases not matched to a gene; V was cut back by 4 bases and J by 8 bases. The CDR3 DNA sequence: TGTGCCAGCAGCTCGCGCTCGACAGGGCCTGGGGGAACCCAGTACTTC. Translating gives CASSSRSTGPGGTQYF.

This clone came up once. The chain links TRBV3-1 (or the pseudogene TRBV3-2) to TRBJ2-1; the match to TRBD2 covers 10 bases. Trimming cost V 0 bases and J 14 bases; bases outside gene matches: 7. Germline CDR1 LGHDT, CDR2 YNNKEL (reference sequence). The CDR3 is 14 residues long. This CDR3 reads CASSQDLAGVLEFF. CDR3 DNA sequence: TGTGCCAGCAGCCAAGACCTAGCGGGAGTGTTGGAGTTCTTC.

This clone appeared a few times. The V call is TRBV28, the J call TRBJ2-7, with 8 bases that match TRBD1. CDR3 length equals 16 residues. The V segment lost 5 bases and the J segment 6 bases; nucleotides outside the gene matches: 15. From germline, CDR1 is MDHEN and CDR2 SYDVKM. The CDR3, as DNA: TGTGCCAGCAGTCCACTTTTGGGGCAGGGGGCTTTCGAGCAGTACTTC. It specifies CASSPLLGQGAFEQYF.

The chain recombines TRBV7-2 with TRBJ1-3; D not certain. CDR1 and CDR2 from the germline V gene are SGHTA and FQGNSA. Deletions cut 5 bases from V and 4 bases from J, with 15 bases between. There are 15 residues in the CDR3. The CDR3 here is CASSLFSGLGNTIYF. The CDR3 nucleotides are TGTGCCAGCAGCCTTTTTAGCGGTCTGGGAAACACCATATATTTT.

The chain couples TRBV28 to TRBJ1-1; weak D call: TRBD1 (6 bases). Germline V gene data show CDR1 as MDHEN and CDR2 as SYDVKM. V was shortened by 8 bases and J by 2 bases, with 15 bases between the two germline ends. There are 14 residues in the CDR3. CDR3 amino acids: CASGGAGTNTEAFF. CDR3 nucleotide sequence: TGTGCCAGCGGGGGGGCAGGAACTAACACTGAAGCTTTCTTT.

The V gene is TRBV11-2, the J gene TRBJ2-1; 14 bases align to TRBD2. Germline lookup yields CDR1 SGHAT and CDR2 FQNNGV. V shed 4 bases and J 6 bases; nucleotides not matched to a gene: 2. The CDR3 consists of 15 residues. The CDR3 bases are TGTGCCAGCAGCTCGGGACTAGCGGGAGCCAATGAGCAGTTCTTC. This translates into CASSSGLAGANEQFF.

Here the CDR3 reads CASSSGTESNQPQHF. The CDR3 coding sequence is TGCGCCAGCAGCTCGGGGACAGAAAGCAATCAGCCCCAGCATTTT. This chain connects TRBV5-1 to TRBJ1-5; 7 bases map to TRBD1. With 3 bases clipped from V and 1 base from J, the junction kept 4 bases outside the gene matches. The CDR3 is 15 amino acids. Germline values: CDR1 SGHRS, CDR2 YFSETQ. The complete variable domain, with remaining parts taken from reference TRBV5-1 and TRBJ1-5, reads KAGVTQTPRYLIKTRGQQVTLSCSPISGHRSVSWYQQTPGQGLQFLFEYFSETQRNKGNFPGRFSGRQFSNSRSEMNVSTLELGDSALYLCASSSGTESNQPQHFGDGTRLSIL.

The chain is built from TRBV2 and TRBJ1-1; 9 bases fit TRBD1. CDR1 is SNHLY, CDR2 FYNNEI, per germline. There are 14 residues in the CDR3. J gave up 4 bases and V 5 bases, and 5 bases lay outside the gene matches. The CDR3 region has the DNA TGTGCCAGCAGTTCCCGGGACAGGGTCACTGAAGCTTTCTTT. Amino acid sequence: CASSSRDRVTEAFF.

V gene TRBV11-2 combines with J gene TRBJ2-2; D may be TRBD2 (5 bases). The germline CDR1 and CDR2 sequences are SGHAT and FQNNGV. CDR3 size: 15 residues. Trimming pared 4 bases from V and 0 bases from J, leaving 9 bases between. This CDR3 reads CASSSSGTNTGELFF. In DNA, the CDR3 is TGTGCCAGCAGCTCAAGCGGTACGAACACCGGGGAGCTGTTTTTT.